A single sample is the source of the 4 T cell receptor beta chains below, sequenced in a study of CD8+ T cells in alopecia areata. Described treatment: oral pan-JAK inhibitor, 5-10 mg twice daily. Extraction and reverse transcription of RNA yielded cDNA as the sequencing template. Repertoires were generated with immunoSEQ multiplex PCR, while TCRdb's copy carries only in-frame clones and drops some. Counted here are about 180,000 clones, 50% to 75% occurring once; the ten biggest clones make up 16%. This specimen consisted of CD4+ T cells sorted from blood, obtained between weeks 55 and 70, from a patient treated with tofacitinib. Every receptor here comes from a human donor with alopecia areata.

The chain uses TRBV2 and TRBJ2-2, with 9 nucleotides matching TRBD1. Germline CDR1 is SNHLY and CDR2 is FYNNEI. The CDR3 has 15 amino acids. V was clipped by 5 bases and J by 0 bases; unmatched bases: 1. As DNA, the CDR3 is TGTGCCAGCAGTAGGACAGGGGCGAACACCGGGGAGCTGTTTTTT. It specifies CASSRTGANTGELFF.

The CDR3 bases are TGTGCCAGCAGCTTAAGAGTGGGGCGCCTGAATGAGCAGTTCTTC. This translates into CASSLRVGRLNEQFF. This chain links TRBV7-3 with TRBJ2-1; D is perhaps TRBD1 (5 bases). This CDR3 has 15 amino acids. The germline V gene encodes CDR1 SGHTA and CDR2 FQGTGA. Trimming stripped 1 base from V and 7 bases from J, with 14 bases between.

This clone was seen only a few times. The chain couples TRBV2 to TRBJ1-5; the D is unclear. Per germline, CDR1 SNHLY and CDR2 FYNNEI. This CDR3 spans 15 amino acids. V was shortened by 8 bases and J by 2 bases, with 16 bases between the two germline ends. CDR3 amino acids: CASGPGVSGNQPQHF. The CDR3 nucleotides are TGTGCCAGCGGTCCCGGGGTCTCAGGCAATCAGCCCCAGCATTTT. Using reference TRBV2 and TRBJ1-5 for the parts outside the CDR3, the full variable domain is EPEVTQTPSHQVTQMGQEVILRCVPISNHLYFYWYRQILGQKVEFLVSFYNNEISEKSEIFDDQFSVERPDGSNFTLKIRSTKLEDSAMYFCASGPGVSGNQPQHFGDGTRLSIL.

This clone was seen only a few times. The chain links TRBV7-8 to TRBJ2-1; 8 bases line up with TRBD1. After removal of 2 bases from V and 9 bases from J, the junction contained 6 bases not matched to a gene. The CDR3 loop spans 14 amino acids. The germline CDR1 and CDR2 sequences are SGHVS and FQNEAQ. The CDR3, as DNA: TGTGCCAGCAGCTTACAGGGGGCTGGTGGTGAGCAGTTCTTC. As protein: CASSLQGAGGEQFF.